The rows below give T cell receptor beta chains drawn from one sample of a study of CD8 T cells in ankylosing spondylitis. TCRdb independently ran MiXCR on the 5' RACE reads; one entry per CDR3 protein. The table records roughly 170,000 distinct CDR3 sequences, 9.8% of them present only once. Sequencing was done on a sample of blood, either unsorted or a sorted T cell fraction (not recorded which). Receptor source: a female donor with ankylosing spondylitis or in good health (not recorded which). The CDR3 runs from the conserved cysteine through the conserved F or W. The order of the fields is D gene, J gene, V gene, clone size, CDR3 DNA, CDR3 protein. D genes are given only for firm matches. The size entry is marked missing in some rows and otherwise reads once, few, many or a size class.

D: -
J: TRBJ1-1
V: TRBV4-3
size: few
DNA: TGCGCCAGCAGCCAAGAACCCGGGACACCCCGAGGGGCTTTCTTT
CDR3: CASSQEPGTPRGAFF

D: -
J: TRBJ1-6
V: TRBV27
size: many
DNA: TGTGCCAGCAGTTTTGGGGGAAATTCACCCCTCCACTTT
CDR3: CASSFGGNSPLHF

D: -
J: TRBJ2-3
V: TRBV30
size: few
DNA: TGTGCCTGGAGTGAGGCAGGGGGGATAGATACGCAGTATTTT
CDR3: CAWSEAGGIDTQYF

D: -
J: TRBJ2-1
V: TRBV29-1
size: many
DNA: TGCAGCGTTGAGGGGGTGGATCCAGGTTTGTCCTACAATGAGCAGTTCTTC
CDR3: CSVEGVDPGLSYNEQFF

D: -
J: TRBJ2-1
V: TRBV5-5
size: few
DNA: TGTGCCAGCAGCTTGGATGGCAGTGGCTCCTACAATGAGCAGTTCTTC
CDR3: CASSLDGSGSYNEQFF

D: -
J: TRBJ1-5
V: TRBV19
size: few
DNA: TGTGCCAGTAGTATAGTGGGGGAATGGCAACATAAGCCCCAGCATTTT
CDR3: CASSIVGEWQHKPQHF

D: -
J: TRBJ2-5
V: TRBV23-1
size: many
DNA: TGCGCCAGCAGTCAATACGGCGGGTTGGAGACCCAGTACTTC
CDR3: CASSQYGGLETQYF

D: TRBD2
J: TRBJ2-1
V: TRBV6-1
size: few
DNA: TGTGCCAGCATCAAATCTAGCGGGGCCTACAATGAGCAGTTCTTC
CDR3: CASIKSSGAYNEQFF

D: -
J: TRBJ2-7
V: TRBV6-2/TRBV6-3
size: few
DNA: TGTGCCAGCAGGGAGGGGTCGGGGAGAGGCCTGCGGGCGGACGAGCAGTACTTC
CDR3: CASREGSGRGLRADEQYF

D: -
J: TRBJ2-7
V: TRBV2
size: -
DNA: TGTGCCAGCAGTGGGCGGCAGGAAAGCCCTCGCTCCTACGAGCAGTACTTC
CDR3: CASSGRQESPRSYEQYF

D: -
J: TRBJ2-2
V: TRBV4-3
size: few
DNA: TGCGCCAGCAGCCAAGAGGACCTGCCCGGGGATGGGCTGTTTTTT
CDR3: CASSQEDLPGDGLFF

D: TRBD1
J: TRBJ2-4
V: TRBV7-9
size: -
DNA: TGTGCCAGCAGTTCCGGGACAGGGATAGCCAAAAACATTCAGTACTTC
CDR3: CASSSGTGIAKNIQYF

D: -
J: TRBJ2-1
V: TRBV3-1
size: -
DNA: TGTGCCAGCAGCCAGGGCGGGACCCCAGACTATGAGCAGTTCTTC
CDR3: CASSQGGTPDYEQFF

D: TRBD2
J: TRBJ2-3
V: TRBV27
size: few
DNA: TGTGCCAGCAAAATGCTAGCGGGAGGGACAGATACGCAGTATTTT
CDR3: CASKMLAGGTDTQYF

D: -
J: TRBJ1-1
V: TRBV7-9
size: -
DNA: TGTGCCAGCAGCCCCAGGGGAGGGTCCGAAGCTTTCTTT
CDR3: CASSPRGGSEAFF

D: TRBD1
J: TRBJ1-1
V: TRBV12-3/TRBV12-4
size: many
DNA: TGTGCCAGCAGGGGACAGGGGTTCACGGAAGCTTTCTTT
CDR3: CASRGQGFTEAFF

D: -
J: TRBJ1-3
V: TRBV28
size: few
DNA: TGTGCCAGCAGCCAGAGTATAGACTCTGGAAACACCATATATTTT
CDR3: CASSQSIDSGNTIYF

D: TRBD1
J: TRBJ2-7
V: TRBV9
size: many
DNA: TGTGCCAGCAGCGTAGAAGGGACAGGGGGATACGAGCAGTACTTC
CDR3: CASSVEGTGGYEQYF

D: -
J: TRBJ2-7
V: TRBV4-1
size: few
DNA: TGCGCCAGCAGCCAAGATCCTAGGAACGAGCAGTACTTC
CDR3: CASSQDPRNEQYF

D: -
J: TRBJ2-4
V: TRBV9
size: -
DNA: TGTGCCAGCAGCCCTGCAAGGGGAGCCGGCAAAAACATTCAGTACTTC
CDR3: CASSPARGAGKNIQYF

D: TRBD2
J: TRBJ2-1
V: TRBV9
size: few
DNA: TGTGCCAGCAGCGGGGAGGCGGGGGAGTCAAAGCAGTTCTTC
CDR3: CASSGEAGESKQFF

D: -
J: TRBJ2-1
V: TRBV5-1
size: -
DNA: TGCGCCAGCAGCCAGGACGCGGCGGAGTTCTTC
CDR3: CASSQDAAEFF

D: -
J: TRBJ2-7
V: TRBV28
size: few
DNA: TGTGCCAGCAGTTTTGGGGGTAAGGCCTACGAGCAGTACTTC
CDR3: CASSFGGKAYEQYF

D: TRBD2
J: TRBJ2-1
V: TRBV4-2
size: -
DNA: TGTGCCAGCAGCCCCCAAGGGCGGACTAGCGGGCGGAATGAGCAGTTCTTC
CDR3: CASSPQGRTSGRNEQFF

D: -
J: TRBJ2-3
V: TRBV7-3
size: -
DNA: TGTGCCAGCAGCCTTGCGGGGTTCCTTGGGGATACGCAGTATTTT
CDR3: CASSLAGFLGDTQYF

D: TRBD1
J: TRBJ1-2
V: TRBV29-1
size: few
DNA: TGCAGCGTCCGGACAGGATTGGGCTATGGCTACACCTTC
CDR3: CSVRTGLGYGYTF

D: -
J: TRBJ2-1
V: TRBV7-8
size: few
DNA: TGTGCCAGCAGCTTAGAAGGGAGAGGCAATGAGCAGTTCTTC
CDR3: CASSLEGRGNEQFF

D: -
J: TRBJ2-2
V: TRBV2
size: few
DNA: TGTGCCAGCATGAGAGGATTGAACACCGGGGAGCTGTTTTTT
CDR3: CASMRGLNTGELFF

D: TRBD2
J: TRBJ2-3
V: TRBV4-2
size: few
DNA: TGTGCCAGCAGCCCTCCGGGACTAGCGGCCCCCCGTTTCCACACAGATACGGAATATTTT
CDR3: CASSPPGLAAPRFHTDTEYF

D: -
J: TRBJ2-7
V: TRBV18
size: -
DNA: TGTGCCAGCTCACCGAGGGAAAACGAGCAGTACTTC
CDR3: CASSPRENEQYF

D: -
J: TRBJ2-1
V: TRBV12-3/TRBV12-4
size: few
DNA: TGTGCCAGCACCGAAGACGCCTACAATGAGCAGTTCTTC
CDR3: CASTEDAYNEQFF

D: TRBD2
J: TRBJ2-1
V: TRBV23-1
size: many
DNA: TGCGCCAGCAGGCCTAGGACTAGCGGGAGACAGTCCTACAATGAGCAGTTCTTC
CDR3: CASRPRTSGRQSYNEQFF

D: -
J: TRBJ2-1
V: TRBV29-1
size: many
DNA: TGCAGCGCGACGGTATACAATGAGCAGTTCTTC
CDR3: CSATVYNEQFF

D: -
J: TRBJ1-1
V: TRBV12-3/TRBV12-4
size: many
DNA: TGTGCCAGCAGTTTAGCGCGGGGGGGAACTGAAGCTTTCTTT
CDR3: CASSLARGGTEAFF

D: TRBD1
J: TRBJ1-2
V: TRBV9
size: few
DNA: TGTGCCAGCAGCGACGGGACAGCTAACTATGGCTACACCTTC
CDR3: CASSDGTANYGYTF

D: TRBD2
J: TRBJ2-3
V: TRBV6-5
size: -
DNA: TGTGCCAGCAGTTATTTAGCGGGAGGTGGGGGAGATACGCAGTATTTT
CDR3: CASSYLAGGGGDTQYF

D: -
J: TRBJ1-1
V: TRBV30
size: few
DNA: TGTGCCTGGAGTCGTGAGACTGAAGCTTTCTTT
CDR3: CAWSRETEAFF

D: -
J: TRBJ2-1
V: TRBV5-1
size: -
DNA: TGCGCCAGCAGCCCGGGACCCGGACTCGGCAATGAGCAGTTCTTC
CDR3: CASSPGPGLGNEQFF

D: TRBD2
J: TRBJ2-7
V: TRBV6-2/TRBV6-3
size: -
DNA: TGTGCCAGCAGTGACTCTCTGTGGCGGGAGTTTTCCTACGAGCAGTACTTC
CDR3: CASSDSLWREFSYEQYF

D: TRBD2
J: TRBJ2-4
V: TRBV7-9
size: -
DNA: TGTGCCAGCAGCTTAAGCGGGAAGCTCATTCAGTACTTC
CDR3: CASSLSGKLIQYF

D: -
J: TRBJ2-3
V: TRBV12-3/TRBV12-4
size: many
DNA: TGTGCCAGCAGTTTGTCGGAGAATGTAGATACGCAGTATTTT
CDR3: CASSLSENVDTQYF

D: TRBD1
J: TRBJ1-6
V: TRBV6-1
size: -
DNA: TGTGCCAGCAGAGCCGGGACAGGGGTTCGTCCCCTCCACTTT
CDR3: CASRAGTGVRPLHF

D: TRBD2
J: TRBJ2-1
V: TRBV5-1
size: many
DNA: TGCGCCAGCACTGAGGAGGGAGCGGGATGGTCCTACAATGAGCAGTTCTTC
CDR3: CASTEEGAGWSYNEQFF

D: TRBD2
J: TRBJ2-3
V: TRBV14
size: few
DNA: TGTGCCAGCAGCCAAGAACTAGCGGGAGATACGCAGTATTTT
CDR3: CASSQELAGDTQYF